This T cell receptor delta chain comes out of a study of Vδ1+ human thymocytes. Study observations and caveats: Highly polyclonal TRG and TRD repertoires with Gaussian CDR3 length distributions appeared in thymus. Unlike peripheral blood Vdelta1+ controls, thymic delta-chain sequences included about 20% Vdelta2 and few Vdelta3.

CDR3 length equals 21 residues. The germline V gene encodes CDR1 TSWWSYY and CDR2 QGS. V was cut by 0 bases and J by 0 bases, with 26 bases left in between. Alphabeta T cells were depleted, then CD3+ Vdelta1+ Vdelta2- thymocytes were FACS-sorted. Extracted RNA was reverse transcribed into cDNA. Multiplex PCR used pooled V-gene forward primers and a constant-region reverse primer to amplify CDR3s. TCRdb applied CATT to the multiplex PCR reads for clone calling. This sample has 45,000 to 60,000 delta-chain clones, with approximately 16% found just once. This clone was seen a handful of times. What it binds is unknown.

V and J are TRDV1 and TRDJ1, with a tentative D call TRDD3 (7 bases). The TCR originated in a girl in the first two years of life who had congenital heart surgery. The sample comprised Vdelta1+ gamma-delta thymocytes from the thymus. Subset here: FACS-sorted CD3+ TCRalphabeta- TCRVdelta1+ TCRVdelta2- thymocytes. In nucleotides, the CDR3 is TGTGCTCTTGGGGAACTGTCCTACGCTGGGGGGTACACCTCGAACACCGATAAACTCATCTTT. It encodes CALGELSYAGGYTSNTDKLIF.